A single sample is the source of the 25 T cell receptor beta chains below, sequenced in a study of T cell responses to AZD1222 COVID-19 vaccine. TCRdb's table, derived via immunoSEQ multiplex PCR, lists solely in-frame clones and lacks some. Counted here are roughly 200,000 clones, 85% to 95% occurring once; the ten biggest clones make up more than 0.85%. Sequenced here: peripheral blood, sampled 28 days after the second dose of the MenACWY control vaccine. These receptor sequences come from an adult who received the MenACWY meningococcal vaccine as a control.

The rearrangement joins TRBV28 to TRBJ1-5; the D is unclear. The V end was cut by 2 bases, the J end by 5 bases, with 10 bases between. The CDR3 sequence is 14 residues long. Germline V lookup: CDR1 MDHEN, CDR2 SYDVKM. Here the CDR3 DNA reads TGTGCCAGCAGTTTAGGTCAGCTTTATCAGCCCCAGCATTTT. This sequence encodes CASSLGQLYQPQHF.

The V and J genes are TRBV19 and TRBJ2-5, with D possibly called TRBD1 or TRBD2 (5 bases each). The CDR3 runs 14 residues. The V and J ends lost 6 bases and 4 bases respectively, with 15 bases between them. CDR1 is LNHDA, CDR2 SQIVND, per germline (reference sequence). The CDR3 DNA reads TGTGCCAGTAGCACAGTCCGGGGACGAGAGACCCAGTACTTC. Protein sequence: CASSTVRGRETQYF.

V is TRBV30 and J is TRBJ1-2; no clear D gene. Germline V lookup: CDR1 GTSNPN, CDR2 SVGIG (reference sequence). The CDR3 consists of 13 residues. V dropped 3 bases and J dropped 8 bases, with 16 bases sitting between them. This CDR3 reads CAWRGEGAGGYTF. CDR3 coding DNA: TGTGCCTGGAGAGGAGAGGGTGCGGGGGGCTACACCTTC. The complete variable domain, with remaining parts taken from reference TRBV30 and TRBJ1-2, reads SQTIHQWPATLVQPVGSPLSLECTVEGTSNPNLYWYRQAAGRGLQLLFYSVGIGQISSEVPQNLSASRPQDRQFILSSKKLLLSDSGFYLCAWRGEGAGGYTFGSGTRLTVV.

This rearrangement joins TRBV18 to TRBJ2-2, with D uncertain. This CDR3 is built from 12 residues. Per the germline V gene, CDR1 is KGHSH and CDR2 is LQKENI. V shed 1 base and J shed 5 bases, with 2 bases lying between them. The DNA of the CDR3 is TGTGCCAGCTCACCACGGACCGGGGAGCTGTTTTTT. Protein sequence: CASSPRTGELFF.

This clone was seen once. The chain is built from TRBV7-8 and TRBJ1-1; 11 bases fit TRBD1. Germline-derived CDR1 and CDR2 are SGHVS and FQNEAQ. The CDR3 length is 14 residues. With V trimmed by 5 bases and J by 5 bases, 4 bases remained unmatched. The CDR3 spells CASSRTGGSTEAFF. CDR3 sequence (DNA): TGTGCCAGCAGCCGGACAGGGGGCTCTACTGAAGCTTTCTTT.

The chain combines TRBV3-1 (or the pseudogene TRBV3-2) with TRBJ2-1; D unresolved. With 0 bases removed from V and 5 bases from J, the gap between germline ends came to 11 bases. The germline gives CDR1 LGHDT, CDR2 YNNKEL (reference sequence). The CDR3 runs 15 residues. DNA of the CDR3: TGTGCCAGCAGCCAAGATCCAACTGCCCACAATGAGCAGTTCTTC. Protein sequence: CASSQDPTAHNEQFF.

CDR3 in amino acids: CASGKFTNSPLHF. The DNA for the CDR3 is TGTGCCAGCGGCAAATTCACTAATTCACCCCTCCACTTT. The chain couples TRBV6-5 to TRBJ1-6; D call uncertain. The germline gives CDR1 MNHEY, CDR2 SVGAGI. The germline V and J ends were trimmed by 8 bases and 6 bases, with 11 bases remaining between them. The length of the CDR3 is 13 residues.

The gene calls are TRBV6-2 or TRBV6-3 and TRBJ2-3, with D hard to call. This CDR3 spans 14 amino acids. The germline V and J ends were trimmed by 2 bases and 2 bases, with 8 bases remaining between them. CDR1 MNHEY and CDR2 SVGEGT come from the germline V gene. The CDR3 DNA is TGTGCCAGCAGTTACGTCTTACCCACAGATACGCAGTATTTT. It codes for CASSYVLPTDTQYF.

As to this clone: Other DNA sequences in this sample translate to the same CDR3. This chain connects TRBV5-1 to TRBJ2-1; either TRBD1 or TRBD2 may fit D (6 bases each). V was shortened by 4 bases and J by 0 bases, with 8 bases between the two germline ends. CDR3 length equals 14 residues. CDR1 SGHRS and CDR2 YFSETQ come from the germline V gene. The CDR3, as DNA: TGCGCCAGCAGCAGGGGGGCCTCCTACAATGAGCAGTTCTTC. Encoded protein: CASSRGASYNEQFF.

V gene TRBV30 combines with J gene TRBJ2-2, with unresolved D. Looked up from germline, CDR1 is GTSNPN and CDR2 is SVGIG (reference sequence). Trimming pared 1 base from V and 2 bases from J, leaving 11 bases between. CDR3 length: 15 amino acids. The CDR3 DNA follows: TGTGCCTGGAGTGCACAACTCGACAACACCGGGGAGCTGTTTTTT. This sequence encodes CAWSAQLDNTGELFF.

The V and J genes are TRBV28 and TRBJ2-3; 15 bases match TRBD2. Trimming cost V 5 bases and J 6 bases; bases outside gene matches: 18. CDR1 is MDHEN and CDR2 is SYDVKM in the germline V gene. This CDR3 spans 20 amino acids. CDR3 DNA: TGTGCCAGCAGTGCTACTCCGGGACTAGCGGGGGGCCATCAATGGGATACGCAGTATTTT. Translated, it gives CASSATPGLAGGHQWDTQYF.

The chain links TRBV6-5 to TRBJ2-7; 7 nucleotides line up with TRBD1. The CDR3 covers 14 residues. Germline values: CDR1 MNHEY, CDR2 SVGAGI. J gave up 2 bases and V 7 bases, and 8 bases lay outside the gene matches. CDR3 in DNA: TGTGCCAGCACGAAGGGGGCGCGAACCTACGAGCAGTACTTC. Translating gives CASTKGARTYEQYF.

The genes are TRBV7-9 and TRBJ1-4; tentative D call: TRBD1 (6 bases). The CDR3 has 13 residues. Germline V gene data show CDR1 as SEHNR and CDR2 as FQNEAQ (reference sequence). V lost 6 bases and J lost 8, with 13 bases in between. CDR3 in DNA: TGTGCCAGCAGGGGGGGCTCTGACGAAAAACTGTTTTTT. It encodes CASRGGSDEKLFF.

The V and J genes are TRBV6-2 or TRBV6-3 and TRBJ2-2; D may be TRBD2 (7 bases). Trimming cost V 6 bases and J 4 bases, with 15 bases left between them. Germline V gives CDR1 MNHEY, CDR2 SVGEGT. This CDR3 comprises 15 residues. The DNA for the CDR3 is TGTGCCAGCAGCCCCGGGGGGCGCGGCACCGGGGAGCTGTTTTTT. Translating gives CASSPGGRGTGELFF.

This chain uses TRBV6-2 or TRBV6-3 with TRBJ1-1; tentatively, D is TRBD1 (5 bases). The CDR3 has 16 amino acids. Germline CDR1 is MNHEY and CDR2 is SVGEGT. V lost 2 bases and J 0 bases, leaving 13 bases between the germline ends. This CDR3 reads CASSYREGRMNTEAFF. The DNA of the CDR3 is TGTGCCAGCAGTTACAGAGAGGGGAGGATGAACACTGAAGCTTTCTTT.

A word on this clone: Other DNA sequences in the same sample also yield this CDR3. The chain recombines TRBV20-1 with TRBJ1-2; D possibly corresponds to TRBD1 (6 bases). In germline, CDR1 is DFQATT, CDR2 SNEGSKA (reference sequence). The CDR3 spans 11 residues. Trimming stripped 7 bases from V and 0 bases from J, with 6 bases between. The CDR3 region is CSGTANYGYTF. The CDR3 bases are TGCAGTGGGACAGCTAACTATGGCTACACCTTC.

J is TRBJ1-5 and V is TRBV19; D gene uncertain. Germline CDR1 reads LNHDA; CDR2 reads SQIVND (reference sequence). This CDR3 contains 15 residues. V lost 5 bases and J 3 bases, leaving 14 bases between the germline ends. The CDR3 region is CASSLLLGTNQPQHF. CDR3 DNA: TGTGCCAGTAGTCTTCTCCTGGGCACCAATCAGCCCCAGCATTTT.

V gene TRBV5-1 combines with J gene TRBJ1-2, with D unclear. Trimming pared 1 base from V and 6 bases from J, leaving 7 bases between. The CDR3 is 12 amino acids. CDR1 and CDR2 from the germline V gene are SGHRS and YFSETQ. The CDR3 DNA reads as TGCGCCAGCAGCTTGAATGTCGATGGCTACACCTTC. It yields the protein CASSLNVDGYTF.

The chain employs TRBV9 and TRBJ1-6; D is undetermined. Deletions cut 1 base from V and 0 bases from J, with 5 bases between. The CDR3 has 15 residues. From germline, CDR1 is SGDLS and CDR2 YYNGEE. The CDR3 is CASSVSVSYNSPLHF. CDR3 coding DNA: TGTGCCAGCAGCGTATCGGTCTCCTATAATTCACCCCTCCACTTT. The complete variable domain, with remaining parts taken from reference TRBV9 and TRBJ1-6, reads DSGVTQTPKHLITATGQRVTLRCSPRSGDLSVYWYQQSLDQGLQFLIQYYNGEERAKGNILERFSAQQFPDLHSELNLSSLELGDSALYFCASSVSVSYNSPLHFGNGTRLTVT.

The J gene is TRBJ1-1, the V gene TRBV6-5; D gene uncertain. V lost 4 bases and J lost 10, with 10 bases in between. CDR3 length: 11 residues. Germline CDR1 reads MNHEY; CDR2 reads SVGAGI. CDR3 sequence reads: CASSSTRGAFF. The DNA for the CDR3 is TGTGCCAGCAGTTCAACCCGGGGAGCTTTCTTT.

This chain joins TRBV6-2 or TRBV6-3 and TRBJ2-1, with D possibly being TRBD2 (6 bases). The germline gives CDR1 MNHEY, CDR2 SVGEGT. The CDR3 loop spans 14 amino acids. V lost 2 bases, J lost 13 bases, and 18 bases lay in between. CDR3 amino acids: CASSYPPGEINQFF. In DNA form, the CDR3 reads TGTGCCAGCAGTTACCCCCCGGGAGAAATAAACCAGTTCTTC.

This clone was detected only a few times. V is TRBV4-2 and J is TRBJ2-2, with 10 bases aligning to TRBD2. CDR3 size: 18 residues. With V trimmed by 0 bases and J by 4 bases, 8 bases remained unmatched. Germline CDR1 reads LGHNA; CDR2 reads YNFKEQ. The CDR3 nucleotides read TGTGCCAGCAGCCAAGATGGAGCGGGGGGGCTGGGCACCGGGGAGCTGTTTTTT. Protein product: CASSQDGAGGLGTGELFF.

The V call is TRBV27, the J call TRBJ1-2, with 8 bases aligning to TRBD1. The CDR3 has 13 residues. Looked up from germline, CDR1 is MNHEY and CDR2 is SMNVEV (reference sequence). Germline trimming cut 6 bases from V and 4 bases from J; bases unmatched to any gene: 4. The CDR3 nucleotides are TGTGCCAGCAGCTTCAGGGGGCTCTATGGCTACACCTTC. This gives the protein CASSFRGLYGYTF.

CDR3 DNA sequence: TGTGCCAGTAGTATATGGTTGTACGGGACTAGCGGGGAAAGCGAGCAGTACTTC. This codes for CASSIWLYGTSGESEQYF. This chain uses TRBV19 with TRBJ2-7; 13 nucleotides line up with TRBD2. The germline gives CDR1 LNHDA, CDR2 SQIVND (reference sequence). Trimming took 2 bases from V and 6 from J; bases not matched to a gene: 13. This CDR3 region has 18 residues.

The J gene is TRBJ2-3, the V gene TRBV5-1; no clear D gene. The V gene's germline CDR1 is SGHRS and CDR2 YFSETQ. V shed 0 bases and J shed 1 base, with 9 bases lying between them. CDR3 length: 15 amino acids. DNA for the CDR3: TGCGCCAGCAGCTTGGTCGGGTCCCGCACAGATACGCAGTATTTT. This codes for CASSLVGSRTDTQYF.